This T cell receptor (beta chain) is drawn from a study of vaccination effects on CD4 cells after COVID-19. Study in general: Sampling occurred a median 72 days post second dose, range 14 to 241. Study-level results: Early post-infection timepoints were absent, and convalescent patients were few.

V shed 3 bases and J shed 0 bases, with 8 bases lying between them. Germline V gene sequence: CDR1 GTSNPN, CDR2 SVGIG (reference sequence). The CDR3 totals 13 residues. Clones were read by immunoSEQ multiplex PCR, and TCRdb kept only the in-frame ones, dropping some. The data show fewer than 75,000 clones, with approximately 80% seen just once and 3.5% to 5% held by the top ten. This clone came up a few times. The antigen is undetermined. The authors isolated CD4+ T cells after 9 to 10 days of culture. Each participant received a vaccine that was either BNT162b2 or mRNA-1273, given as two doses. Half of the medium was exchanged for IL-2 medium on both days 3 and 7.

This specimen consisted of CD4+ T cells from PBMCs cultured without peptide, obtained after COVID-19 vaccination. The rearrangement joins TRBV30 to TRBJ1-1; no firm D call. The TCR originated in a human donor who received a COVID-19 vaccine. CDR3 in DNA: TGTGCCTGGAGAAGCGGTTTGAACACTGAAGCTTTCTTT. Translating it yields CAWRSGLNTEAFF.